This passage covers 30 T cell receptor beta chains from one sample sequenced in a study of CD8 T cells in ankylosing spondylitis. MiXCR was run by TCRdb on the 5' RACE reads, yielding one entry per CDR3 protein. Among about 250,000 distinct CDR3 sequences listed, 30% to 40% were seen once. The sample comprised blood, either unsorted or a sorted T cell fraction (not recorded which). The receptors stem from a male donor with ankylosing spondylitis or in good health (not recorded which).

This sequence joins TRBV9 and TRBJ1-1, with unresolved D. The CDR3 is made up of 13 amino acids. Germline V lookup: CDR1 SGDLS, CDR2 YYNGEE. V dropped 4 bases and J dropped 10 bases, with 17 bases sitting between them. DNA for the CDR3: TGTGCCAGCAGCCCCCGACCGATCCTACCAGCTTTCTTT. The encoded protein is CASSPRPILPAFF.

This chain joins TRBV20-1 and TRBJ2-5, with D uncertain. CDR3 length: 12 amino acids. Germline V gene lookup returns CDR1 DFQATT and CDR2 SNEGSKA (reference sequence). V was shortened by 0 bases and J by 4 bases, with 6 bases between the two germline ends. The CDR3 DNA reads as TGCAGTGCTAGAGATCTGGGAGAGACCCAGTACTTC. This encodes CSARDLGETQYF.

This chain links TRBV20-1 with TRBJ1-5, with a tentative D call TRBD1 (5 bases). The CDR3 totals 16 residues. The germline CDR1 and CDR2 sequences are DFQATT and SNEGSKA (reference sequence). V dropped 0 bases and J dropped 7 bases, with 19 bases sitting between them. In nucleotides, the CDR3 is TGCAGTGCTAGAGAAAAGTGGAGGTCAGGGCTGCAGCCCCAGCATTTT. Translation gives CSAREKWRSGLQPQHF.

The chain has TRBV12-3 or TRBV12-4 and TRBJ2-5; TRBD1 is a possible D gene (6 bases). The CDR3 has 14 residues. V was pared by 7 bases and J by 4 bases, with 16 bases between. CDR3 sequence: CASTNRVGAETQYF. The CDR3 bases are TGTGCCAGCACCAACAGGGTCGGGGCAGAGACCCAGTACTTC.

The chain joins TRBV5-5 to TRBJ2-7; weak D call: TRBD1 (6 bases). Germline V gives CDR1 SGHKS, CDR2 YYEKEE (reference sequence). The CDR3 contains 15 residues. V was cut by 4 bases and J by 0 bases, with 14 bases left in between. The CDR3 here is CASSVRDTYSYEQYF. The DNA for the CDR3 is TGTGCCAGCAGCGTCCGGGACACGTACTCCTACGAGCAGTACTTC.

This clonotype was seen a few times. The V call is TRBV20-1, the J call TRBJ2-5; D is ambiguous. Trimming left V 4 bases short and J 5 bases short, with 5 bases between. The CDR3 has 10 amino acids. Germline CDR1 is DFQATT and CDR2 is SNEGSKA (reference sequence). CDR3 loop: CSAIYETQYF. CDR3 sequence (DNA): TGCAGTGCTATATACGAGACCCAGTACTTC.

This clonotype was seen a few times. V is TRBV5-1 and J is TRBJ1-2; D remains unclear. The ends were cut back, 0 bases at V and 4 bases at J, with 10 bases in the middle. Germline V CDR1 and CDR2: SGHRS, YFSETQ. The CDR3 length is 14 residues. CDR3 sequence: CASSLGVRGYGYTF. The CDR3 coding sequence is TGCGCCAGCAGCTTGGGGGTACGGGGCTATGGCTACACCTTC.

The chain carries TRBV12-3 or TRBV12-4 and TRBJ2-7; D unclear. CDR3 length equals 12 residues. V gave up 2 bases and J gave up 3 bases, with 5 bases separating them. CDR3 region: CASSLSDYEQYF. CDR3 sequence (DNA): TGTGCCAGCAGTTTATCGGACTACGAGCAGTACTTC.

The chain is built from TRBV12-3 or TRBV12-4 and TRBJ1-2; 7 bases agree with TRBD1. With 8 bases clipped from V and 8 bases from J, the junction kept 14 bases outside the gene matches. This CDR3 spans 14 amino acids. The CDR3 region has the DNA TGTGCCAGCGGAAGCCCGGGACAGTCGAACGGCTACACCTTC. As protein: CASGSPGQSNGYTF.

V gene TRBV4-1 combines with J gene TRBJ2-2; 9 nucleotides agree with TRBD2. Trimming at V came to 1 base and at J to 1 base, leaving 10 bases not matched to a gene. The V gene's germline CDR1 is MGHRA and CDR2 YSYEKL. The length of the CDR3 is 19 residues. CDR3 residues: CASSQVPGGRGGNTGELFF. For the CDR3, the DNA is TGCGCCAGCAGCCAAGTACCCGGAGGGCGGGGGGGGAACACCGGGGAGCTGTTTTTT.

The chain joins TRBV29-1 to TRBJ1-2; D remains ambiguous. The germline CDR1 and CDR2 sequences are SQVTM and ANQGSEA. This CDR3 spans 10 amino acids. Trimming removed 6 bases from V and 7 bases from J, with 9 bases in between. The CDR3 DNA is TGCAGCGTCCGCGATCCTGGCTACACCTTC. This encodes CSVRDPGYTF.

The gene calls are TRBV6-1 and TRBJ1-2, with TRBD1 as a possible D gene (6 bases). The CDR3 is made up of 14 amino acids. The germline V gene encodes CDR1 MNHNS and CDR2 SASEGT. With 6 bases removed from V and 4 bases from J, the gap between germline ends came to 15 bases. The CDR3 nucleotides read TGTGCCAGCAGCAAAGGACAGACGATCTATGGCTACACCTTC. Translated, it gives CASSKGQTIYGYTF.

The genes are TRBV3-1 and TRBJ2-2, with D possibly matching TRBD1 (7 bases). Germline CDR1 reads LGHDT; CDR2 reads YNNKEL (reference sequence). V was shortened by 6 bases and J by 5 bases, with 16 bases between the two germline ends. There are 15 residues in the CDR3. The CDR3 DNA sequence: TGTGCCAGCAGTCCAGGGGGGCGGAAGACCGGGGAGCTGTTTTTT. Its protein product is CASSPGGRKTGELFF.

This clonotype showed up just a few times. The chain combines TRBV20-1 with TRBJ2-5; tentatively, D is TRBD1 (5 bases). The CDR3 spans 12 residues. The germline CDR1 and CDR2 sequences are DFQATT and SNEGSKA (reference sequence). Deletions cut 6 bases from V and 5 bases from J, with 13 bases between. The CDR3 loop is CSAPQGWETQYF. The DNA for the CDR3 is TGCAGTGCGCCTCAGGGTTGGGAGACCCAGTACTTC.

This chain connects TRBV15 to TRBJ1-2; a possible D gene is TRBD1 (6 bases). V gave up 0 bases and J gave up 8 bases, with 16 bases separating them. Germline V CDR1 and CDR2: LNHNV, YYDKDF (reference sequence). This CDR3 region has 15 residues. The CDR3 bases are TGTGCCACCAGCAGAGAAAACGTCGGACAGAAGGGCTACACCTTC. This sequence encodes CATSRENVGQKGYTF.

The chain couples TRBV6-5 to TRBJ1-2; 10 positions agree with TRBD1. The length of the CDR3 is 14 residues. The germline V gene encodes CDR1 MNHEY and CDR2 SVGAGI. V shed 1 base, J shed 6 bases, and the junction held 2 bases outside the gene matches. The DNA for the CDR3 is TGTGCCAGCAGTTACTTAGGACAGGGGGATGGCTACACCTTC. Translation: CASSYLGQGDGYTF.

The J gene is TRBJ2-7, the V gene TRBV15; TRBD2 might be the D (6 bases). Germline V gene data show CDR1 as LNHNV and CDR2 as YYDKDF (reference sequence). The CDR3 is made up of 16 amino acids. Trimming stripped 0 bases from V and 3 bases from J, with 15 bases between. CDR3 coding DNA: TGTGCCACCAGCAGAGATCTGCGGGGTGATATCTACGAGCAGTACTTC. Translated, it gives CATSRDLRGDIYEQYF.

V and J are TRBV29-1 and TRBJ2-3; 10 bases are a match to TRBD2. V trimming: 4 bases; J trimming: 2 bases; junction bases outside the gene matches: 9. CDR3 length equals 16 residues. The germline CDR1 and CDR2 sequences are SQVTM and ANQGSEA. CDR3 protein: CSVASLAGENTDTQYF. In DNA form, the CDR3 reads TGCAGCGTTGCTTCGCTAGCGGGGGAAAACACAGATACGCAGTATTTT.

The chain recombines TRBV12-3 or TRBV12-4 with TRBJ1-5; the match to TRBD1 covers 8 bases. The ends lost 4 bases at V and 6 bases at J; junction bases unmatched: 5. The CDR3 is made up of 14 amino acids. The CDR3 sequence is CASSYGQGSQPQHF. The CDR3 nucleotides are TGTGCCAGCAGTTACGGACAGGGTAGTCAGCCCCAGCATTTT.

This clonotype showed up just a few times. The rearrangement joins TRBV7-9 to TRBJ1-1, with a possible D match to TRBD1 (5 bases). The CDR3 runs 15 residues. Per the germline V gene, CDR1 is SEHNR and CDR2 is FQNEAQ (reference sequence). Between the trimmed V and J ends, which lost 2 bases and 5 bases, there was a span of 15 bases. CDR3 DNA: TGTGCCAGCAGCTTAATCAGCCCGGGGGGAACTGAAGCTTTCTTT. The encoded protein is CASSLISPGGTEAFF.

The gene calls are TRBV25-1 and TRBJ2-5, with D perhaps matching TRBD1 (5 bases). Germline CDR1 and CDR2: MGHDK and SYGVNS. Between the trimmed V and J ends, which lost 1 base and 5 bases, there was a span of 17 bases. The CDR3 length is 16 residues. CDR3 residues: CASSELRQRTQETQYF. DNA of the CDR3: TGTGCCAGCAGTGAATTAAGACAGCGAACCCAGGAGACCCAGTACTTC.

This clonotype has more than one count but fewer than ten. The gene calls are TRBV7-3 and TRBJ2-7, with D perhaps assigned TRBD1 or TRBD2 (5 bases each). Germline V CDR1 and CDR2: SGHTA, FQGTGA. This CDR3 is built from 13 residues. V lost 5 bases to trimming and J lost 3 bases, with 11 bases between them. The CDR3 DNA follows: TGTGCCAGCAGCCCCGGGACCGACTACGAGCAGTACTTC. Its translation is CASSPGTDYEQYF. Using reference TRBV7-3 and TRBJ2-7 for the parts outside the CDR3, the full variable domain is GAGVSQTPSNKVTEKGKYVELRCDPISGHTALYWYRQSLGQGPEFLIYFQGTGAADDSGLPNDRFFAVRPEGSVSTLKIQRTERGDSAVYLCASSPGTDYEQYFGPGTRLTVT.

This rearrangement joins TRBV12-3 or TRBV12-4 to TRBJ2-1; no firm D call. The V end was cut by 1 base, the J end by 3 bases, with 13 bases between. The CDR3 spans 16 residues. CDR3 in amino acids: CASSLGVAQNYNEQFF. As DNA, the CDR3 is TGTGCCAGCAGTTTAGGGGTAGCCCAAAACTACAATGAGCAGTTCTTC.

A few counts support this clonotype. The chain joins TRBV29-1 to TRBJ2-7, with D unresolved. The V gene lost 1 base and the J gene lost 5 bases, with 9 bases spanning the gap. The CDR3 spans 12 residues. Germline V gene lookup returns CDR1 SQVTM and CDR2 ANQGSEA. The CDR3 protein is CSVEVLGNEQYF. The CDR3, as DNA: TGCAGCGTTGAAGTCCTTGGTAACGAGCAGTACTTC.

CDR3 in amino acids: CASSQGIYNEQFF. CDR3 DNA: TGTGCCAGCAGTCAGGGAATTTACAATGAGCAGTTCTTC. The chain uses TRBV12-3 or TRBV12-4 and TRBJ2-1, with a possible D match to TRBD1 (5 bases). The CDR3 runs 13 residues. Trimming cost V 5 bases and J 4 bases, with 9 bases left between them.

V is TRBV5-1 and J is TRBJ2-1, with TRBD1 as a possible D gene (5 bases). Germline V lookup: CDR1 SGHRS, CDR2 YFSETQ. The ends were cut back, 1 base at V and 2 bases at J, with 16 bases in the middle. This CDR3 has 17 residues. The CDR3 is CASSLLLVGQTYNEQFF. CDR3 sequence (DNA): TGCGCCAGCAGCTTGTTGCTCGTCGGACAAACCTACAATGAGCAGTTCTTC.

The chain carries TRBV3-1 and TRBJ1-6; 7 bases match TRBD1. The trim removed 0 bases at V and 17 bases at J, leaving 7 bases unmatched. This CDR3 has 13 residues. Per the germline V gene, CDR1 is LGHDT and CDR2 is YNNKEL (reference sequence). In nucleotides, the CDR3 is TGTGCCAGCAGCCAAGATGAGGACAGGCCGTTCCACTTT. It yields the protein CASSQDEDRPFHF. Looking up the rest from reference TRBV3-1 and TRBJ1-6 gives the full variable domain: DTAVSQTPKYLVTQMGNDKSIKCEQNLGHDTMYWYKQDSKKFLKIMFSYNNKELIINETVPNRFSPKSPDKAHLNLHINSLELGDSAVYFCASSQDEDRPFHFGNGTRLTVT.

The V call is TRBV20-1, the J call TRBJ2-7; TRBD2 might be the D (5 bases). In germline, CDR1 is DFQATT, CDR2 SNEGSKA (reference sequence). This CDR3 region has 13 residues. V lost 0 bases, J lost 2 bases, and 8 bases lay in between. In nucleotides, the CDR3 is TGCAGTGCTAGAGAAACCGGGGCCTACGAGCAGTACTTC. Translating gives CSARETGAYEQYF.

This clonotype was detected only a few times. The chain carries TRBV12-3 or TRBV12-4 and TRBJ1-5; 9 bases are a match to TRBD1. J was trimmed by 5 bases and V by 6 bases; bases with no gene match: 2. The CDR3 sequence is 13 residues long. In DNA, the CDR3 is TGTGCCAGCAGGGGACAGGGCTATCAGCCCCAGCATTTT. Residues: CASRGQGYQPQHF.

This clonotype was seen a few times. The chain recombines TRBV7-8 with TRBJ2-3, with 7 bases matching TRBD1. The CDR3 runs 17 residues. V shed 3 bases, J shed 2 bases, and the junction held 11 bases outside the gene matches. Germline V CDR1 and CDR2: SGHVS, FQNEAQ. The CDR3 spells CASSFLVGTDTTDTQYF. The CDR3 DNA sequence: TGTGCCAGCAGCTTTCTAGTAGGGACAGACACCACAGATACGCAGTATTTT.